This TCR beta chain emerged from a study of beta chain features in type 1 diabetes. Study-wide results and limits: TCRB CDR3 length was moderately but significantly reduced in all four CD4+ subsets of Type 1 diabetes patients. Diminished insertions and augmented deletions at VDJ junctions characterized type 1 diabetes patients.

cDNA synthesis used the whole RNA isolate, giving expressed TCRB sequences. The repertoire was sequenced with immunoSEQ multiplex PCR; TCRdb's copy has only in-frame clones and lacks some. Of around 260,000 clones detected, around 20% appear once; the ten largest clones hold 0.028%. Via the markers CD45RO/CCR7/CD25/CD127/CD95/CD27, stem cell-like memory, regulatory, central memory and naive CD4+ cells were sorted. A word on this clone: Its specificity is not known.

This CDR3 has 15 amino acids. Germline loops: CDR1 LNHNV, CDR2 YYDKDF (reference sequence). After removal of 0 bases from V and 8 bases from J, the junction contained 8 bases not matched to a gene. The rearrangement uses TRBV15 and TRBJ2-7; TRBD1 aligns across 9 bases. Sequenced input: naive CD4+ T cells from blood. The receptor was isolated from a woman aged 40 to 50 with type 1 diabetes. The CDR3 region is CATSREGTGTDKQYF. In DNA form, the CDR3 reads TGTGCCACCAGCAGAGAAGGGACAGGGACCGACAAGCAGTACTTC.